The 24 T cell receptor beta chains presented below share a single source sample, sequenced in a study of OX40 agonist ivuxolimab in advanced cancers. Measured with immunoSEQ multiplex PCR; TCRdb has only the in-frame clones, and not every one. The sample shows 40,000 to 45,000 clones, 75% to 90% of them seen only once. Sequencing was performed on CD4+ or CD8+ T cells sorted from blood, taken in a trial of the OX40 agonist ivuxolimab. These receptors were collected from an adult with an advanced solid tumor such as melanoma, head and neck, liver or kidney cancer.

This clone was recorded once. V gene TRBV5-1 combines with J gene TRBJ2-5, with 11 bases that match TRBD1. Germline CDR1 SGHRS, CDR2 YFSETQ. J gave up 5 bases and V 3 bases, and 9 bases lay outside the gene matches. The CDR3 sequence is 16 residues long. CDR3 residues: CASSSTGQGAYETQYF. Here the CDR3 DNA reads TGCGCCAGCAGCTCAACCGGACAGGGGGCTTATGAGACCCAGTACTTC.

V and J are TRBV18 and TRBJ1-2; D call uncertain. CDR1 and CDR2 from the germline V gene are KGHSH and LQKENI. Trimming removed 3 bases at V and 8 bases at J, with 19 bases between. The CDR3 contains 15 residues. CDR3 bases: TGTGCCAGCTCACCGACGGGATACAATGGCCGAGGCTACACCTTC. It codes for CASSPTGYNGRGYTF.

The chain employs TRBV2 and TRBJ2-2; a weak D match, TRBD2 (5 bases). The ends were cut back, 4 bases at V and 8 bases at J, with 11 bases in the middle. The CDR3 spans 13 residues. Germline CDR1 reads SNHLY; CDR2 reads FYNNEI. CDR3 amino acids: CASSGPAAGELFF. As DNA, the CDR3 is TGTGCCAGCAGTGGCCCAGCGGCGGGGGAGCTGTTTTTT.

The rearrangement links TRBV5-1 to TRBJ2-7, with 7 bases lining up with TRBD2. The V gene end was trimmed by 5 bases and the J gene end by 3 bases; junction bases not matched to a gene: 8. The CDR3 is 14 residues long. The germline gives CDR1 SGHRS, CDR2 YFSETQ. CDR3 sequence reads: CASRRRELDYEQYF. The CDR3 DNA is TGCGCCAGCAGACGGCGGGAGCTCGACTACGAGCAGTACTTC.

This chain uses TRBV28 with TRBJ1-1; TRBD1 agrees at 8 bases. In germline, CDR1 is MDHEN, CDR2 SYDVKM. This CDR3 comprises 15 residues. The trim removed 6 bases at V and 1 base at J, leaving 7 bases unmatched. The CDR3 is CASRPRTGSNTEAFF. In DNA, the CDR3 is TGTGCCAGCAGACCCAGGACAGGGTCGAACACTGAAGCTTTCTTT.

The J gene is TRBJ2-7, the V gene TRBV5-1; D might be TRBD1 or TRBD2, each matching 6 bases. Germline V gene data show CDR1 as SGHRS and CDR2 as YFSETQ. This CDR3 contains 15 residues. V was shortened by 3 bases and J by 4 bases, with 17 bases between the two germline ends. The CDR3 loop reads CASSSGGGVNYEQYF. CDR3 sequence (DNA): TGCGCCAGCAGCTCAGGAGGGGGAGTCAATTACGAGCAGTACTTC. Looking up the rest from reference TRBV5-1 and TRBJ2-7 gives the full variable domain: KAGVTQTPRYLIKTRGQQVTLSCSPISGHRSVSWYQQTPGQGLQFLFEYFSETQRNKGNFPGRFSGRQFSNSRSEMNVSTLELGDSALYLCASSSGGGVNYEQYFGPGTRLTVT.

The chain has TRBV28 and TRBJ1-2; 8 nucleotides line up with TRBD1. Germline CDR1 MDHEN, CDR2 SYDVKM. V shed 11 bases, J shed 2 bases, and the junction held 13 bases outside the gene matches. The CDR3 is 15 amino acids. In DNA form, the CDR3 reads TGTGCCGCTTGGCGTGGGGGACAGGCCAACTATGGCTACACCTTC. It is translated as CAAWRGGQANYGYTF.

This chain joins TRBV5-4 and TRBJ2-1; TRBD2 agrees at 14 bases. After removal of 4 bases from V and 6 bases from J, the junction contained 9 bases not matched to a gene. Germline V CDR1 and CDR2: SGHNT, YYREEE (reference sequence). CDR3 size: 17 residues. CDR3 nucleotides: TGTGCCAGCAGCCAGGGACTAGCGGGAGCTAGGTTCAATGAGCAGTTCTTC. It yields the protein CASSQGLAGARFNEQFF.

The rearrangement joins TRBV6-5 to TRBJ1-1, with 8 bases matching TRBD1. V trimming: 5 bases; J trimming: 5 bases; junction bases outside the gene matches: 10. CDR1 MNHEY and CDR2 SVGAGI come from the germline V gene. The CDR3 length is 15 residues. CDR3 DNA sequence: TGTGCCAGCAGTCGCGACAGGGGAGTTGGGACTGAAGCTTTCTTT. It is translated as CASSRDRGVGTEAFF.

The chain is built from TRBV6-1 and TRBJ2-7; D remains unclear. V lost 4 bases, J lost 2 bases, and 6 bases lay in between. The CDR3 is 12 residues long. In germline, CDR1 is MNHNS, CDR2 SASEGT. The CDR3 loop is CASSASPYEQYF. Here the CDR3 DNA reads TGTGCCAGCAGTGCCAGCCCCTACGAGCAGTACTTC.

The V call is TRBV6-4, the J call TRBJ2-3, with TRBD2 matching over 12 bases. The CDR3 covers 13 residues. The V gene's germline CDR1 is MRHNA and CDR2 SNTAGT. Trimming took 7 bases from V and 6 from J; bases not matched to a gene: 2. Written as DNA, the CDR3 is TGTGCCAGCAAGACTAGCGGGAGTGATACGCAGTATTTT. Amino acid sequence: CASKTSGSDTQYF.

This chain uses TRBV15 with TRBJ1-3, with TRBD1 identical over 10 bases. CDR3 length: 16 amino acids. The germline V gene has CDR1 LNHNV and CDR2 YYDKDF (reference sequence). V lost 3 bases, J lost 3 bases, and 5 bases stayed unmatched. The CDR3 sequence: CATSRDRGTIGNTIYF. In nucleotides, the CDR3 is TGTGCCACCAGCAGGGACAGGGGGACAATTGGAAACACCATATATTTT.

This chain uses TRBV5-1 with TRBJ2-1, with D unclear. This CDR3 contains 15 residues. The V and J ends lost 1 base and 4 bases respectively, with 12 bases between them. Germline lookup yields CDR1 SGHRS and CDR2 YFSETQ. CDR3 in amino acids: CASSLLSVGYNEQFF. As DNA, the CDR3 is TGCGCCAGCAGCTTGTTAAGCGTGGGGTACAATGAGCAGTTCTTC.

This chain uses TRBV27 with TRBJ2-3, with D possibly being TRBD2 (6 bases). Trimming took off 8 bases at V and 8 bases at J, with 20 bases between the two ends. The CDR3 sequence is 14 residues long. Germline values: CDR1 MNHEY, CDR2 SMNVEV (reference sequence). CDR3 in amino acids: CASGLADRAGTQYF. The CDR3 DNA reads as TGTGCCAGCGGATTAGCGGACCGAGCAGGTACGCAGTATTTT.

The gene calls are TRBV5-4 and TRBJ2-7; D remains unclear. CDR1 is SGHNT, CDR2 YYREEE, per germline (reference sequence). V was shortened by 4 bases and J by 4 bases, with 6 bases between the two germline ends. This CDR3 spans 11 amino acids. The CDR3 DNA follows: TGTGCCAGCAGCGCCGGATACGAGCAGTACTTC. Its translation is CASSAGYEQYF.

This sequence joins TRBV30 and TRBJ1-3; D ambiguous. The CDR3 loop spans 15 amino acids. CDR1 and CDR2 (germline): GTSNPN, SVGIG (reference sequence). V was cut by 3 bases and J by 0 bases, with 12 bases left in between. CDR3 sequence: CAWRGWRSSGNTIYF. The DNA for the CDR3 is TGTGCCTGGAGAGGGTGGAGGTCCTCTGGAAACACCATATATTTT.

This chain uses TRBV5-4 with TRBJ1-6; weak D call: TRBD1 (6 bases). The CDR3 sequence is 14 residues long. V was pared by 2 bases and J by 9 bases, with 12 bases between. CDR1 SGHNT and CDR2 YYREEE come from the germline V gene (reference sequence). The CDR3 DNA follows: TGTGCCAGCAGCTTAACGACAGGCGGTTCACCCCTCCACTTT. Its protein is CASSLTTGGSPLHF.

CDR3 DNA sequence: TGTGCCAGCAGCTTGGACAGGGTAGGAGCTTTCTTT. Translating it yields CASSLDRVGAFF. This chain links TRBV5-4 with TRBJ1-1; a possible D gene is TRBD1 (6 bases). This CDR3 region has 12 residues. Trimming took 0 bases from V and 10 from J, leaving 10 bases between them. The germline V gene has CDR1 SGHNT and CDR2 YYREEE (reference sequence).

V gene TRBV27 combines with J gene TRBJ2-3, with 7 bases fitting TRBD2. Germline values: CDR1 MNHEY, CDR2 SMNVEV (reference sequence). The CDR3 has 14 residues. Trimming at V came to 5 bases and at J to 3 bases, leaving 5 bases not matched to a gene. In DNA, the CDR3 is TGTGCCAGCAGTCCAGGACTAGATACAGATACGCAGTATTTT. Protein sequence: CASSPGLDTDTQYF.

The genes are TRBV18 and TRBJ2-6; D is undetermined. From germline, CDR1 is KGHSH and CDR2 LQKENI. The CDR3 spans 15 residues. Trimming shortened V by 3 bases and J by 4 bases, and 10 bases separated the two germline ends. The CDR3 region is CASSPTSDGANVLTF. Written as DNA, the CDR3 is TGTGCCAGCTCACCGACCTCTGACGGGGCCAACGTCCTGACTTTC.

This chain connects TRBV10-3 to TRBJ2-5, with D uncertain. Germline-derived CDR1 and CDR2 are ENHRY and SYGVKD. Trimming took off 2 bases at V and 5 bases at J, with 9 bases between the two ends. The CDR3 has 13 residues. The CDR3 DNA sequence: TGTGCCATCAGTGAGAATGCTGGGGAGACCCAGTACTTC. Its translation: CAISENAGETQYF.

The chain uses TRBV6-6 and TRBJ2-7, with D possibly being TRBD2 (5 bases). Trimming removed 6 bases from V and 7 bases from J, with 19 bases in between. The CDR3 sequence is 14 residues long. Germline CDR1 reads MNHNY; CDR2 reads SVGAGI (reference sequence). Here the CDR3 reads CASSSRSPREEQYF. The CDR3 DNA follows: TGTGCCAGCAGCTCCAGGTCCCCTCGGGAAGAGCAGTACTTC.

The chain employs TRBV15 and TRBJ1-1; D is unclear. This CDR3 contains 13 residues. Germline CDR1 LNHNV, CDR2 YYDKDF (reference sequence). V gave up 1 base and J gave up 2 bases, with 5 bases separating them. Here the CDR3 DNA reads TGTGCCACCAGCAGAGGCACTAACACTGAAGCTTTCTTT. This gives the protein CATSRGTNTEAFF.

The chain uses TRBV6-6 and TRBJ2-5; D could derive from TRBD1 or TRBD2 (5 bases each). From germline, CDR1 is MNHNY and CDR2 SVGAGI (reference sequence). This CDR3 is 11 amino acids long. V lost 7 bases, J lost 5 bases, and 8 bases lay in between. CDR3 DNA sequence: TGTGCCAGCACCTGGGGGGAGACCCAGTACTTC. This translates into CASTWGETQYF.